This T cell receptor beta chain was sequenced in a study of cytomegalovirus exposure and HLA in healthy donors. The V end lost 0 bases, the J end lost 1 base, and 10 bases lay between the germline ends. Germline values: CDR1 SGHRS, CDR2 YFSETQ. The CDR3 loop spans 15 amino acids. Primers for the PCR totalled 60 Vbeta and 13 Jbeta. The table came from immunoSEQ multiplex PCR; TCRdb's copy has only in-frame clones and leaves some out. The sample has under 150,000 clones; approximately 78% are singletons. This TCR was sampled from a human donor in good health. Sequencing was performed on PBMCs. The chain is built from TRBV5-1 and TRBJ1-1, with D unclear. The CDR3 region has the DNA TGCGCCAGCAGCTTGGCCTGGGCCCAGAACACTGAAGCTTTCTTT. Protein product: CASSLAWAQNTEAFF.